The T cell receptor (beta chain) under discussion was sequenced for a study of Graves' ophthalmopathy and Graves' hyperthyroidism (dated by TCRdb to between 2018 and 2020). For the wider study: Peripheral blood samples were taken at the time of initial diagnosis, before any treatment was given. TCR beta repertoire signatures were used to distinguish Graves' ophthalmopathy from Graves' hyperthyroidism and to predict progression to ophthalmopathy. In total, around 130 blood samples were TCR-sequenced: 43 ophthalmopathy, over 70 hyperthyroidism and approximately 17 hyperthyroidism-to-ophthalmopathy patients. To explore V-J signatures that separate ophthalmopathy from hyperthyroidism, a discovery set of about 100 patients was enrolled, consisting of more than 40 with ophthalmopathy and some 59 with stable hyperthyroidism. An independent validation cohort was composed of fewer than 20 hyperthyroidism patients and around 16 patients who later progressed from hyperthyroidism to ophthalmopathy. In a handful of hyperthyroidism patients, the T-cell repertoires found in thyroid tissue were compared with those found in blood. After sampling, hyperthyroidism patients received methimazole starting at 30 mg daily, and ophthalmopathy patients received high-dose intravenous methylprednisolone. Results and caveats for the whole study, not just this receptor: Among expanded thyroid clonotypes with frequency above 0.001, most also showed up in blood, which suggests that blood repertoires may reflect the thyroid immune response. No statistical method was used to set the sample size in advance, and the investigators knew which group each participant was assigned to. In cross-validation, the 13-signature model distinguished ophthalmopathy from stable hyperthyroidism with less than 90% sensitivity and about 81% specificity, while in the test set the corresponding values were around 79% and 71%. In validation, the model predicted ophthalmopathy progression with about 71% sensitivity and roughly 72% specificity; eleven to twelve predicted patients were CT-confirmed with GO in a median of approximately 6.5 months.

The ophthalmopathy patients had moderately to severely active disease, with a Clinical Activity Score of 3 or higher, a NOSPECS grade of 4 or higher, and a disease duration of less than 3 months. Patients with other autoimmune diseases, uncontrolled infections, pregnancy or lactation were excluded from the study. Clinical symptoms, serum thyroxine, TRAb, thyroid ultrasound and orbital computed tomography formed the basis of the diagnosis. Ficoll-Paque density gradient centrifugation was used to isolate PBMCs from approximately 11 ml of fresh peripheral blood. Trizol reagent was used to extract the total RNA, and its quality was then checked on an Agilent 2100 Bioanalyzer. There are many counts of this clonotype. Its antigen is currently not known. No quality values exist for individual bases; no much larger clone is one base distant. For repertoire sequencing, the TCR beta CDR3 regions were amplified from RNA transcripts. HTBI primers and the Qiagen OneStep RT-PCR kit were used in a first-round RT-PCR, which was followed by a second-round multiplex PCR, size selection and purification. Sequencing of the libraries was carried out on an Illumina HiSeq2000 in paired-end mode with 100 bp reads. Per the source publication's procedure: SOAPnuke was used to process the reads, throwing out any read that had adapters, had uncalled bases, had a mean Phred below 15, or lacked an exact constant-primer or identifier match. COPE v1.2.5 was used to merge the high-quality paired reads. Clonotypes were defined as unique nucleotide sequences and were aligned to IMGT TRB V, D and J references using MiTCR v1.1. The analysis was limited to V-J combinations with a frequency above 0.0001, which together covered 99% to 99.2% of the repertoires. For each V-J combination, a TCR clonal expansion and chaos score was defined as the ratio of F50 clonal expansion to chaos observed in the TCRdist matrix. Welch's t-statistics and random forest were used to reduce features to over ten V-J combinations, which were fed into a naive Bayes classifier. The Morisita-Horn index was used to measure how similar the thyroid and blood repertoires were. TCRdb reanalyzed the raw reads on its own, using fastp at Q25 for trimming and MiXCR for clone calling, and kept in-frame beta chains. Every entry covers one CDR3 protein and lists the most common genes and DNA from its rows. It is TCRdb's table, rather than the study itself, that gives the V and J calls and clone size. This sample gives roughly 50,000 distinct CDR3 sequences in total; approximately 45% of them show up just once. The ten largest clones add up to about 4.9% of the sample.

For this chain, trimming is 5 bases at the V end and 2 bases at the J end, and the number of junction bases without a gene match is 4. Spanning cysteine to phenylalanine, the CDR3 consists of 13 amino acids. The only DNA kept is the CDR3, 39 bases in frame from the first base. CDR1 and CDR2 (DFQATT, SNEGSKA) derive from the germline V gene (reference sequence). This TCR derives from an adult woman with Graves' ophthalmopathy. Sequencing was performed on peripheral blood. The chain links TRBV20-1 with TRBJ2-7; TRBD1 lines up with 9 middle nucleotides. The DNA sequence is TGCAGTGCTTCCGGGACAGGGACCTACGAGCAGTACTTC. It is translated as CSASGTGTYEQYF.